Listed below are T cell receptor beta chains from one sample, sequenced in a study of T cells in localized non-small cell lung cancer. Measured with immunoSEQ multiplex PCR; TCRdb has only the in-frame clones, and not every one. The sample shows around 41,000 clones, around 83% of them seen only once. The material was PBMCs, obtained before any cancer treatment. The receptors derive from a man between 35 and 75 years old with stage II lung adenocarcinoma. The CDR3 runs from the conserved cysteine through the conserved F or W. The D gene is left open where the match is weak. A clone size is listed for some rows: how often the clone was seen (once, few, many), or a class if it is expanded.

len	abundance	v_gene	d_gene	j_gene	CDR3aa	CDR3nt
14	NA	TRBV28	TRBD2	TRBJ2-1	CASSFWREDNEQFF	TGTGCCAGCAGTTTCTGGCGGGAGGACAATGAGCAGTTCTTC
16	NA	TRBV18	TRBD1	TRBJ1-6	CASSPDRGGYNSPLHF	TGTGCCAGCTCACCGGACAGGGGAGGGTATAATTCACCCCTCCACTTT
16	NA	TRBV4-3	TRBD2	TRBJ2-1	CASSQERREPYNEQFF	TGCGCCAGCAGCCAAGAAAGGCGGGAGCCCTACAATGAGCAGTTCTTC
14	NA	TRBV6-1	TRBD1	TRBJ2-5	CASSTGTAAETQYF	TGTGCCAGCAGTACCGGGACAGCAGCGGAGACCCAGTACTTC
13	NA	TRBV2	TRBD2	TRBJ2-1	CASRGGGENEQFF	TGTGCCAGCAGGGGGGGAGGGGAAAATGAGCAGTTCTTC
13	NA	TRBV7-2	NA	TRBJ2-1	CASSLTGINEQFF	TGTGCCAGCAGCTTAACAGGGATCAATGAGCAGTTCTTC
16	NA	TRBV10-3	NA	TRBJ2-3	CAISGLETGTIDTQYF	TGTGCCATCAGTGGATTGGAGACGGGCACAATCGATACGCAGTATTTT
11	NA	TRBV29-1	NA	TRBJ1-1	CSVGQLTEAFF	TGCAGCGTAGGACAGCTAACTGAAGCTTTCTTT
15	once	TRBV11-2	NA	TRBJ2-3	CASSSGVQGTDTQYF	TGTGCCAGCAGCTCAGGGGTTCAGGGCACAGATACGCAGTATTTT
15	NA	TRBV7-8	TRBD2	TRBJ2-5	CASSTLAGGQETQYF	TGTGCCAGCAGCACACTAGCGGGGGGGCAAGAGACCCAGTACTTC
13	NA	TRBV30	NA	TRBJ1-1	CAWRTGWDTEAFF	TGTGCCTGGAGAACAGGGTGGGACACTGAAGCTTTCTTT
11	NA	TRBV14	NA	TRBJ2-3	CASSQGDTQYF	TGTGCCAGCAGCCAAGGAGATACGCAGTATTTT
15	NA	TRBV6-5	TRBD1	TRBJ1-1	CASRYTGGLNTEAFF	TGTGCCAGCAGGTATACAGGGGGACTGAACACTGAAGCTTTCTTT
16	NA	TRBV25-1	NA	TRBJ2-5	CASPPSCNRGGETQYF	TGTGCCAGCCCCCCCTCCTGTAACAGGGGAGGAGAGACCCAGTACTTC
15	NA	TRBV2	NA	TRBJ2-2	CASRSLDKNTGELFF	TGTGCCAGCCGGTCTTTAGACAAGAACACCGGGGAGCTGTTTTTT
15	few	TRBV4-2	TRBD2	TRBJ2-7	CASSQEGGRHYEQYF	TGTGCCAGCAGCCAAGAGGGCGGGAGGCACTACGAGCAGTACTTC
14	NA	TRBV7-9	NA	TRBJ2-3	CASSLISRPDTQYF	TGTGCCAGCAGCTTAATAAGCCGTCCAGATACGCAGTATTTT
11	NA	TRBV9	NA	TRBJ2-1	CASSDGGEQFF	TGTGCCAGCAGCGACGGGGGAGAGCAGTTCTTC
14	NA	TRBV9	TRBD1	TRBJ1-2	CASSGQGAGSGYTF	TGTGCCAGCAGCGGACAGGGGGCAGGTTCTGGCTACACCTTC
16	NA	TRBV30	NA	TRBJ2-1	CAWSGVIGTLYNEQFF	TGTGCCTGGAGTGGCGTCATTGGGACACTTTACAATGAGCAGTTCTTC